This T cell receptor beta chain was retrieved from a study of response to subunit inactivated influenza vaccine. Whole-study findings and limits: Each seasonal influenza vaccination recruits few new T cells, the authors suggested.

Germline CDR1 SGHVS, CDR2 FNYEAQ. Trimming stripped 4 bases from V and 3 bases from J, with 23 bases between. CDR3 length: 18 amino acids. MiXCR, applied by TCRdb to the RT-PCR reads, yields one record per CDR3 protein. The sample yields around 580,000 distinct CDR3 sequences, 12% seen once. This clonotype appeared a few times. Its antigen remains unidentified. This clonotype was obtained from a man in his fifties or sixties who received an inactivated influenza vaccine. The rearrangement joins TRBV7-6 to TRBJ2-3; D is perhaps TRBD2 (7 bases). This specimen consisted of PBMCs from blood, obtained on the day of vaccination. The chain's CDR3 is CASSYGIGGGLSTDTQYF. For the CDR3, the DNA is TGTGCCAGCAGCTACGGTATTGGGGGGGGCCTCTCAACAGATACGCAGTATTTT.